The rows below give T cell receptor beta chains drawn from one sample of a study of blood T cell repertoires in COVID-19. Method: immunoSEQ multiplex PCR; TCRdb's copy keeps in-frame clones and lacks some. Here the sample spans about 260,000 clones, 85% being singletons. Sequencing was done on a sample of peripheral blood. The source of these receptors is a human donor in a cohort sampled during active COVID-19. CDR3s include the opening cysteine and the closing phenylalanine or tryptophan. The D gene is left open where the match is weak. The size of a clone is reported for some rows only, either as once, few or many, or as a class for expanded clones.

d_call j_call v_call clone_size cdr3_aa cdr3_nt
. TRBJ1-5 TRBV28 . CASRPTGYEPQHF TGTGCCAGCAGACCGACAGGTTATGAGCCCCAGCATTTT
TRBD1 TRBJ2-2 TRBV7-2 few CASSLRPGTGGGELFF TGTGCCAGCAGTCTCCGCCCCGGGACAGGGGGCGGGGAGCTGTTTTTT
TRBD1 TRBJ1-5 TRBV28 few CASCPSPPRTGGLQPQHF TGTGCCAGCTGCCCCTCCCCTCCGAGGACAGGGGGCCTGCAGCCCCAGCATTTT
TRBD2 TRBJ2-1 TRBV9 . CASSNPGTSGRARFYNEQFF TGTGCCAGCAGCAACCCCGGGACTAGCGGGAGGGCCAGATTCTACAATGAGCAGTTCTTC
. TRBJ2-4 TRBV7-3 . CASSLGGTNIQYF TGTGCCAGCAGCTTAGGGGGCACAAACATTCAGTACTTC
TRBD1 TRBJ1-1 TRBV29-1 . CSVSQGALTEAFF TGCAGCGTATCACAGGGGGCCTTGACTGAAGCTTTCTTT
TRBD1 TRBJ1-4 TRBV4-1 . CASRPGTGYEKLFF TGCGCCAGCAGACCCGGGACAGGGTATGAAAAACTGTTTTTT
. TRBJ2-7 TRBV11-2 . CASSATGGGEQYF TGTGCCAGCAGCGCCACAGGGGGAGGGGAGCAGTACTTC
TRBD2 TRBJ2-2 TRBV9 once CASDGSGRAKANTGELFF TGTGCCAGCGATGGGAGCGGGAGGGCCAAAGCGAACACCGGGGAGCTGTTTTTT
TRBD2 TRBJ2-3 TRBV2 . CARGSGSPTSAQYF TGTGCCCGGGGGAGCGGGAGTCCCACTTCTGCGCAGTATTTT
. TRBJ1-6 TRBV5-4 . CASSLGASHTSPLHF TGTGCCAGCAGCTTGGGTGCTAGTCACACTTCACCCCTCCACTTT
TRBD2 TRBJ2-1 TRBV30 . CAWGGTSAWQFF TGTGCCTGGGGGGGGACTAGCGCCTGGCAGTTCTTC
. TRBJ1-1 TRBV24-1 once CATSAGETEAFF TGTGCCACCAGTGCCGGGGAAACTGAAGCTTTCTTT
. TRBJ1-5 TRBV19 . CASTISSNQPQHF TGTGCCAGTACCATCAGTAGCAATCAGCCCCAGCATTTT
. TRBJ2-7 TRBV13 . CASSLGQRSYEQYF TGTGCCAGCAGCCTCGGACAGCGTTCCTACGAGCAGTACTTC
TRBD1 TRBJ1-3 TRBV29-1 . CSVKGANSGNTIYF TGCAGCGTTAAGGGGGCGAACTCGGGAAACACCATATATTTT
. TRBJ2-2 TRBV5-4 few CASSLAGGGAGELFF TGTGCCAGCAGCTTGGCGGGGGGCGGGGCCGGGGAGCTGTTTTTT
TRBD1 TRBJ1-5 TRBV28 . CASSTGTVLYSNQPQHF TGTGCCAGCAGTACCGGGACAGTACTGTATAGCAATCAGCCCCAGCATTTT
TRBD1 TRBJ1-2 TRBV6-5 . CASSYGDSSGYTF TGTGCCAGCAGTTACGGGGACAGCAGTGGCTACACCTTC
TRBD2 TRBJ2-2 TRBV19 . CASSPSLAGVGAGELFF TGTGCCAGTTCCCCATCGCTAGCGGGAGTAGGGGCCGGGGAGCTGTTTTTT
. TRBJ1-3 TRBV11-3 . CASSLVRPPRGSNTIYF TGTGCCAGCAGCTTAGTCCGTCCCCCAAGGGGGTCTAACACCATATATTTT
. TRBJ1-1 TRBV3-1/TRBV3-2 . CASTTNTEAFF TGTGCCAGCACCACTAACACTGAAGCTTTCTTT
. TRBJ1-4 TRBV6-1 once CASSEMVTGDEKLFF TGTGCCAGCAGTGAGATGGTAACAGGAGATGAAAAACTGTTTTTT
. TRBJ2-5 TRBV18 . CASSPPEHQETQYF TGTGCCAGCTCACCTCCCGAGCACCAAGAGACCCAGTACTTC
TRBD2 TRBJ2-7 TRBV2 few CASRLTSRAEQYF TGTGCCAGCAGGCTGACTAGCCGCGCGGAGCAGTACTTC
TRBD1 TRBJ1-2 TRBV7-9 . CASGHRGSNYGYTF TGTGCCAGCGGCCACAGGGGAAGTAACTATGGCTACACCTTC
. TRBJ2-7 TRBV4-3 . CASSHLPGNSYEQYF TGCGCCAGCAGCCATCTCCCGGGTAACTCCTACGAGCAGTACTTC
. TRBJ2-4 TRBV11-3 . CASSLDLTWGDF TGTGCCAGCAGCTTAGATCTAACTTGGGGCGACTTC
. TRBJ2-2 TRBV28 . CASREQNTGELFF TGTGCCAGCAGGGAGCAGAACACCGGGGAGCTGTTTTTT
TRBD1 TRBJ1-3 TRBV19 . CASSPWTGAGNTIYF TGTGCCAGTAGTCCATGGACAGGGGCTGGAAACACCATATATTTT
. TRBJ2-2 TRBV5-1 . CASKAGGTGELFF TGCGCCAGCAAGGCAGGGGGGACCGGGGAGCTGTTTTTT
TRBD1 TRBJ2-7 TRBV6-6 many CASSYGQDRGDEQYF TGTGCCAGCAGTTACGGTCAGGACAGGGGAGACGAGCAGTACTTC